This is a list of T cell receptor beta chains from one sample in a study of T cell changes during pregnancy in multiple sclerosis. Only in-frame clones appear in the TCRdb table, and some are missing; sequencing was by immunoSEQ multiplex PCR. Of 15,000 to 20,000 clones listed, approximately 84% are singletons. The specimen comprised CD8+ T cells from peripheral blood mononuclear cells, sampled in the second trimester of pregnancy. The receptors stem from a female donor in good health, enrolled as a control in a pregnancy study. CDR3s include the opening cysteine and the closing phenylalanine or tryptophan. The D gene is left open where the match is weak. Size is stated for part of the rows, as once, few or many counts, or as a class when the clone is expanded.

>NA|TRBV5-6|15|NA|TRBJ1-4
TGTGCCAGCAGCTTGGGAACAGGGCCAAATGAAAAACTGTTTTTT
CASSLGTGPNEKLFF
>NA|TRBV5-5|17|NA|TRBJ1-1
TGTGCCAGCAGCTTGGCGGGGGGTCAGGCGATGAACACTGAAGCTTTCTTT
CASSLAGGQAMNTEAFF
>NA|TRBV6-4|16|NA|TRBJ2-1
TGTGCCAGCAGTGAAGTCGTCGGGGGGCCTTACAATGAGCAGTTCTTC
CASSEVVGGPYNEQFF
>NA|TRBV4-3|14|NA|TRBJ1-3
TGCGCCAGCAGCCCCGGACGGGAGGGAAACACCATATATTTT
CASSPGREGNTIYF
>TRBD1|TRBV11-2|17|NA|TRBJ2-2
TGTGCCAGCAGCTTAGATCGGGAGGGACAGGGGTCCGGGGAGCTGTTTTTT
CASSLDREGQGSGELFF
>NA|TRBV9|16|NA|TRBJ1-2
TGTGCCAGCAGCCGAACCGGACAGCGAAGCTTCTATGGCTACACCTTC
CASSRTGQRSFYGYTF
>NA|TRBV6-6|12|NA|TRBJ2-5
TGTGCCAGCAGTTACGGGAGGGAGACCCAGTACTTC
CASSYGRETQYF
>TRBD2|TRBV28|15|once|TRBJ2-2
TGTGCCAGCAGTACCCGGACTAGGGACACCGGGGAGCTGTTTTTT
CASSTRTRDTGELFF
>NA|TRBV10-3|18|NA|TRBJ1-2
TGTGCCATCAGTTCCGGGACACCCACTCGAAAGGATAACTATGGCTACACCTTC
CAISSGTPTRKDNYGYTF
>TRBD1|TRBV27|13|NA|TRBJ2-2
TGTGCCACCGGACAGGGGGGCACCGGGGAGCTGTTTTTT
CATGQGGTGELFF
>TRBD2|TRBV6-6|13|NA|TRBJ2-7
TGTGCCGGGAGGACGGGGGGTACCTACGAGCAGTACTTC
CAGRTGGTYEQYF
>TRBD1|TRBV6-6|15|once|TRBJ2-1
TGTGCCAGCAGTCAGCGGGACAGGGGATACAATGAGCAGTTCTTC
CASSQRDRGYNEQFF
>NA|TRBV5-8|18|NA|TRBJ1-5
TGTGCCAGCAGCCCGGGGCGGAGGGTAGGATTCAGCAATCAGCCCCAGCATTTT
CASSPGRRVGFSNQPQHF
>NA|TRBV11-2|13|NA|TRBJ2-2
TGTGCCAGCAGCTTAGATCTTGAGGGGGAGCTGTTTTTT
CASSLDLEGELFF
>NA|TRBV4-1|14|NA|TRBJ1-2
TGCGCCAGCAGCCATCGACGGGTAGATTATGGCTACACCTTC
CASSHRRVDYGYTF
>TRBD1|TRBV4-3|16|NA|TRBJ1-2
TGCGCCAGCAGCCAAGATAGTCCAGGGGGCTCAGGCGGCTACACCTTC
CASSQDSPGGSGGYTF
>NA|TRBV28|14|once|TRBJ2-2
TGTGCCAGCAGTTTAGAGGCCAACACCGGGGAGCTGTTTTTT
CASSLEANTGELFF
>NA|TRBV4-1|13|NA|TRBJ2-3
TGCGCCACCCGAGGGGGGGCCACAGATACGCAGTATTTT
CATRGGATDTQYF
>TRBD2|TRBV4-3|15|NA|TRBJ2-1
TGCGCCAGCAGCCAAGATTCGGGGAGGGGCAATGAGCAGTTCTTC
CASSQDSGRGNEQFF
>NA|TRBV4-3|15|NA|TRBJ2-7
TGCGCCAGCAGCCAAGATGTAGGGGGATTCTACGAGCAGTACTTC
CASSQDVGGFYEQYF
>TRBD2|TRBV27|14|NA|TRBJ2-2
TGTGCCAGCAGCCTAGCGGGGAACACCGGGGAGCTGTTTTTT
CASSLAGNTGELFF
>TRBD2|TRBV11-2|14|NA|TRBJ2-1
TGTGCCAGCAGCTTATTCGGACTAGTAAATGAGCAGTTCTTC
CASSLFGLVNEQFF
>TRBD2|TRBV6-6|16|NA|TRBJ2-7
TGTGCCAGCAGTACCTCGGGGGGATACGGAACCTACGAGCAGTACTTC
CASSTSGGYGTYEQYF
>NA|TRBV7-9|16|few|TRBJ1-6
TGTGCCAGCAGCTATTGGGGGGGCTCCTATAATTCACCCCTCCACTTT
CASSYWGGSYNSPLHF
>TRBD1|TRBV7-2|13|NA|TRBJ2-1
TGTGCCAGCAGCCTCGGGACAGTAGGGGAATCGTTCTTC
CASSLGTVGESFF
>NA|TRBV2|15|medium-sized|TRBJ1-5
TGTGCCAGCTGGTCCTCAGGTCATAGCAATCAGCCCCAGCATTTT
CASWSSGHSNQPQHF
>TRBD1|TRBV4-1|16|few|TRBJ1-5
TGCGCCAGCAGCCAAGATTCGGGACAGGGGAAGCAGCCCCAGCATTTT
CASSQDSGQGKQPQHF
>NA|TRBV4-3|13|NA|TRBJ2-7
TGCGCCAGCAGCCAATCTACAGGGTACGAGCAGTACTTC
CASSQSTGYEQYF
>TRBD1|TRBV5-6|17|NA|TRBJ2-1
TGTGCCAGCAGCTTTTCATCAATTAGACAGGGAAGGGATGAGCAGTTCTTC
CASSFSSIRQGRDEQFF
>NA|TRBV11-2|15|NA|TRBJ1-5
TGTGCCAGCAGCTTAGGTCCAGGTTCCAATCAGCCCCAGCATTTT
CASSLGPGSNQPQHF
>TRBD2|TRBV10-3|17|NA|TRBJ2-7
TGTGCCATCAGTAATCAATTAAGCGGGGATTTCTCCTACGAGCAGTACTTC
CAISNQLSGDFSYEQYF
>TRBD2|TRBV7-6|18|NA|TRBJ2-1
TGTGCCAGCAGCTTAAAATGGGGGGGTATGCCCTCCTACAATGAGCAGTTCTTC
CASSLKWGGMPSYNEQFF
>NA|TRBV4-3|15|NA|TRBJ2-5
TGCGCCAGCAGCCAAGTCCGGGCTTCAGGGGAGACCCAGTACTTC
CASSQVRASGETQYF
>TRBD1|TRBV7-8|14|NA|TRBJ1-2
TGTGCCAGCAGCCCGACAGGGGGCCGGGATGGCTACACCTTC
CASSPTGGRDGYTF
>TRBD2|TRBV28|16|NA|TRBJ2-1
TGTGCCAGCAGTCCCGCGGCGGGGGGACCCTACAATGAGCAGTTCTTC
CASSPAAGGPYNEQFF
>NA|TRBV5-1|12|once|TRBJ2-5
TGCGCCAGCAGTCCAGGGGAAGAGACCCAGTACTTC
CASSPGEETQYF
>NA|TRBV28|15|NA|TRBJ1-2
TGTGCCAGCAGTTTTAGCGGAGGTAGTAGCTATGGCTACACCTTC
CASSFSGGSSYGYTF
>NA|TRBV4-1|15|once|TRBJ1-1
TGCGCCAGCAGCCAAGGTCCAGGGCTCGACACTGAAGCTTTCTTT
CASSQGPGLDTEAFF
>TRBD1|TRBV5-4|15|NA|TRBJ1-2
TGTGCCAGCAGCCCTCTGACAGGGACTAACTATGGCTACACCTTC
CASSPLTGTNYGYTF
>TRBD1|TRBV27|15|NA|TRBJ1-4
TGTGCCAGCAGTGATCCGGGACAGGGGGAAGGAAAACTGTTTTTT
CASSDPGQGEGKLFF
>TRBD1|TRBV27|17|NA|TRBJ1-6
TGTGCCAGCAGTTTATCGACAGGGGGCCTCTATAATTCACCCCTCCACTTT
CASSLSTGGLYNSPLHF
>NA|TRBV13|14|NA|TRBJ1-3
TGTGCCAGCAGCCCCCCCGGAGGTGGAAACACCATATATTTT
CASSPPGGGNTIYF
>TRBD2|TRBV4-2|17|NA|TRBJ2-5
TGTGCCAGCAGCCCCGGCCTAGCGGGGGCCCTCAGGGAGACCCAGTACTTC
CASSPGLAGALRETQYF
>NA|TRBV6-5|13|NA|TRBJ1-1
TGTGCCAGCAGTGACGGGGTTAACACTGAAGCTTTCTTT
CASSDGVNTEAFF
>TRBD2|TRBV7-2|18|NA|TRBJ2-3
TGTGCCAGCAGCCCTCGGGGAGCTAGCGGGTTATACACAGATACGCAGTATTTT
CASSPRGASGLYTDTQYF
>NA|TRBV20-1|9|NA|TRBJ2-7
TGCAGTGTTCCGGACGAGCAGTACTTC
CSVPDEQYF
>NA|TRBV5-8|14|NA|TRBJ2-5
TGTGCCAGCAGCTTCGGGCAGGGTCAAGAGACCCAGTACTTC
CASSFGQGQETQYF
>TRBD2|TRBV2|14|once|TRBJ2-1
TGTGCCAGCAGGCAGCGGGGCGATTACAATGAGCAGTTCTTC
CASRQRGDYNEQFF
>NA|TRBV30|13|NA|TRBJ1-4
TGTGCCAGCAAGAGGACAGATAATGAAAAACTGTTTTTT
CASKRTDNEKLFF
>TRBD1|TRBV18|16|NA|TRBJ2-2
TGTGCCAGCTCACCACAAGGGACAGGGAACACCGGGGAGCTGTTTTTT
CASSPQGTGNTGELFF
>TRBD1|TRBV6-5|14|NA|TRBJ2-1
TGTGCCAGCAGTACCGGGACAGGGGGCAATGAGCAGTTCTTC
CASSTGTGGNEQFF
>NA|TRBV2|15|few|TRBJ1-1
TGTGCCAGCAGTGAAACAATTCGACAGAACACTGAAGCTTTCTTT
CASSETIRQNTEAFF
>NA|TRBV14|15|NA|TRBJ1-2
TGTGCCAGCAGCCAAGACTTAGGGGGAAACTATGGCTACACCTTC
CASSQDLGGNYGYTF
>NA|TRBV30|14|few|TRBJ1-1
TGTGCCTGGTATGCCCTCGGGTCGAACACTGAAGCTTTCTTT
CAWYALGSNTEAFF
>NA|TRBV27|14|NA|TRBJ1-6
TGTGCCAGCAGTTCCACAGGAGCAACTTCACCCCTCCACTTT
CASSSTGATSPLHF
>NA|TRBV7-3|14|once|TRBJ2-7
TGTGCCAGCAGCGAAGGGGGGGGATCCTACGAGCAGTACTTC
CASSEGGGSYEQYF
>TRBD2|TRBV5-8|15|NA|TRBJ2-1
TGTGCCAGCAGCTTACCGGGACTACATGCATTTGAGCAGTTCTTC
CASSLPGLHAFEQFF
>NA|TRBV6-5|13|NA|TRBJ1-1
TGTGCCAGCAGTTACGACTGGAACACTGAAGCTTTCTTT
CASSYDWNTEAFF